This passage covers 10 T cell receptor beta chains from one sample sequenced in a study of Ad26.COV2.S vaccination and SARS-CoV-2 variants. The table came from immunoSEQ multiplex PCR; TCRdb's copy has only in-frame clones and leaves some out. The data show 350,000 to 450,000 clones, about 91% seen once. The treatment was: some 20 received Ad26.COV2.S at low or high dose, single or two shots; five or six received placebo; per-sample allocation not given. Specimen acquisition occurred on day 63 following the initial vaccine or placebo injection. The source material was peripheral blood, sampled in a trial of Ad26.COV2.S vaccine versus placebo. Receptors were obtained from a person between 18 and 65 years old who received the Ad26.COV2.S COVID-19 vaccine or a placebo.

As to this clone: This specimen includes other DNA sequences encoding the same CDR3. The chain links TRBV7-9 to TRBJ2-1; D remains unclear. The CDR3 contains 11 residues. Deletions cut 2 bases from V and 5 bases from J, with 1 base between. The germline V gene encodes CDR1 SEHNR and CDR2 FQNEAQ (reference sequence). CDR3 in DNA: TGTGCCAGCAGCTTAAACAATGAGCAGTTCTTC. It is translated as CASSLNNEQFF. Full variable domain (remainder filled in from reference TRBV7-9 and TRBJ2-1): DTGVSQNPRHKITKRGQNVTFRCDPISEHNRLYWYRQTLGQGPEFLTYFQNEAQLEKSRLLSDRFSAERPKGSFSTLEIQRTEQGDSAMYLCASSLNNEQFFGPGTRLTVL.

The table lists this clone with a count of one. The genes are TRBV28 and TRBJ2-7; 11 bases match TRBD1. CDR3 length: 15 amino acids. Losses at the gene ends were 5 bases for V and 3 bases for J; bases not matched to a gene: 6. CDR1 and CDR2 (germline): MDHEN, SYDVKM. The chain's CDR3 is CASSLRTGGIYEQYF. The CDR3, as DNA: TGTGCCAGCAGTCTCCGGACAGGGGGCATCTACGAGCAGTACTTC.

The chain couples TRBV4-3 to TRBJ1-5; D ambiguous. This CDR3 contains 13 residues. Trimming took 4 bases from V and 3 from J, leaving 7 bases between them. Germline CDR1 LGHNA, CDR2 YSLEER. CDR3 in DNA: TGCGCCAGCAGCCCGGACCTCAATCAGCCCCAGCATTTT. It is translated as CASSPDLNQPQHF.

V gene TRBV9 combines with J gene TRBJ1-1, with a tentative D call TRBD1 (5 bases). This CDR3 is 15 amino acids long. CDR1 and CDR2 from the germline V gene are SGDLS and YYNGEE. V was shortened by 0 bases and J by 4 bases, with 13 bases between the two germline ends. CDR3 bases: TGTGCCAGCAGCGTAGAGGGGCGGTTGGGCACTGAAGCTTTCTTT. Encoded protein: CASSVEGRLGTEAFF.

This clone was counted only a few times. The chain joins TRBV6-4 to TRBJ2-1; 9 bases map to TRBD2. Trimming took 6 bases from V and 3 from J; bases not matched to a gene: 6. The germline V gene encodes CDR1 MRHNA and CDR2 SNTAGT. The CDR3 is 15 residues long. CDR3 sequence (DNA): TGTGCCAGCAGCCCAGCGGGAGGAGACTACAATGAGCAGTTCTTC. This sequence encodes CASSPAGGDYNEQFF.

As DNA, the CDR3 is TGTGCCAGCAGCGGGGGAGGGCTCTACAATGAGCAGTTCTTC. It encodes CASSGGGLYNEQFF. The J gene is TRBJ2-1, the V gene TRBV2; 7 nucleotides line up with TRBD2. Germline trimming cut 6 bases from V and 3 bases from J; bases unmatched to any gene: 5. The CDR3 length is 14 residues. Germline assignment: CDR1 SNHLY and CDR2 FYNNEI.

CDR3 sequence (DNA): TGTGCCAGCAGCTTGAGGACAGGGAACTATGGCTACACCTTC. Protein product: CASSLRTGNYGYTF. The chain combines TRBV5-4 with TRBJ1-2; 8 nucleotides agree with TRBD1. Germline CDR1 is SGHNT and CDR2 is YYREEE (reference sequence). Trimming cost V 1 base and J 2 bases; bases outside gene matches: 1. The CDR3 loop spans 14 amino acids.

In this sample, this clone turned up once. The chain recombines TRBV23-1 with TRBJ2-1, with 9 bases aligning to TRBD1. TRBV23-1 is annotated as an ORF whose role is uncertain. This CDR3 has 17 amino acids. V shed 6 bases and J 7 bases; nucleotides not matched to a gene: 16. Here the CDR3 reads CASSIRCGTGNSNEQFF. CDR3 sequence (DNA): TGCGCCAGCAGCATTAGATGTGGGACAGGGAATTCTAATGAGCAGTTCTTC.

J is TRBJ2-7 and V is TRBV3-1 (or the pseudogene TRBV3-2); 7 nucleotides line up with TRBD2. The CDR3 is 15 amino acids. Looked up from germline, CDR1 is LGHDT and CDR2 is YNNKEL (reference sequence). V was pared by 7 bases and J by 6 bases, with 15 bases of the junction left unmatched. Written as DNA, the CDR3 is TGTGCCAGCACCTCCCGGGGCGCGGGAGTTTTCGAGCAGTACTTC. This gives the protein CASTSRGAGVFEQYF.

This CDR3 reads CASSGPYGNTIYF. DNA of the CDR3: TGCGCCAGCAGTGGGCCGTACGGAAACACCATATATTTT. This chain joins TRBV10-1 and TRBJ1-3; unclear D gene. This CDR3 comprises 13 residues. In germline, CDR1 is WNHNN, CDR2 SYGVQD (reference sequence). Trimming left V 4 bases short and J 4 bases short, with 8 bases between.